Given below is one T cell receptor (beta chain) in context. The record originates from a study of blood T cell repertoires in COVID-19. Across the study: The United States, Italy and Spain provided the acute and convalescent COVID-19 samples. Sources were T cells, B-cell-depleted T cells, or PBMCs; the material itself was cDNA or gDNA.

Authors' data handling: Amplifying reference gene primers gave estimates of nucleated cell counts. Sequencing used immunoSEQ multiplex PCR; TCRdb keeps in-frame clones, though not all of them. V, J and clone size derive from that table, while D and trimming were established from the DNA sequence. The sample carries approximately 260,000 clones, 87% recorded once. This TCR derives from a man aged 55 to 70 who had recovered from COVID-19. The sample was peripheral blood.

The CDR3, as DNA: TGCGCCATCTCAGACTTGGAGAGCTCCTACGAGCAGTACTTC. It specifies CAISDLESSYEQYF. V usage is TRBV10-2 and J usage is TRBJ2-7; D gene ambiguous. This CDR3 has 14 residues. V lost 10 bases and J lost 0, with 16 bases in between. The germline CDR1 and CDR2 sequences are WSHSY and SAAADI.